Below are 8 T cell receptor beta chains sequenced from a single sample in a study of response to subunit inactivated influenza vaccine. A single record per CDR3 protein comes from TCRdb applying MiXCR to the RT-PCR reads. The sample includes some 850,000 distinct CDR3 sequences, 15% to 20% of them seen just once. Specimen: PBMCs from blood, collected around 5 days after vaccination. Source of these receptors: a man aged 50-60 years who received an inactivated influenza vaccine.

As DNA, the CDR3 is TGCGCCAGCAGCCAAGATAGCGCCCAAGAGACCCAGTACTTC. Protein sequence: CASSQDSAQETQYF. The gene calls are TRBV4-3 and TRBJ2-5; maybe TRBD2 (5 bases). Germline V gene lookup returns CDR1 LGHNA and CDR2 YSLEER. V was cut by 0 bases and J by 1 base, with 6 bases left in between. This CDR3 contains 14 residues.

The gene calls are TRBV5-1 and TRBJ2-5; D gene unclear. CDR1 is SGHRS and CDR2 is YFSETQ in the germline V gene. CDR3 length: 15 residues. V was pared by 0 bases and J by 3 bases, with 12 bases between. Here the CDR3 reads CASSLGFTSKETQYF. CDR3 in DNA: TGCGCCAGCAGCTTGGGATTCACGAGCAAAGAGACCCAGTACTTC.

The gene calls are TRBV10-3 and TRBJ2-5, with TRBD2 matching 14 bases. Germline V gives CDR1 ENHRY, CDR2 SYGVKD. The J segment lost 1 base and the V segment lost 6 bases, leaving 10 bases of the junction unmatched. The CDR3 has 18 residues. The CDR3 DNA sequence: TGTGCCATCAGCCGCGGGACTAGCGGGGGAAGGGGCCAAGAGACCCAGTACTTC. It yields the protein CAISRGTSGGRGQETQYF.

This chain's CDR3 is CASSMTSRDTQYF. The DNA of the CDR3 is TGTGCCAGCAGTATGACCTCGAGGGATACGCAGTATTTT. This chain joins TRBV7-3 and TRBJ2-3; D not resolved. Trimming shortened V by 6 bases and J by 6 bases, and 13 bases separated the two germline ends. This CDR3 is 13 amino acids long. The germline V gene encodes CDR1 SGHTA and CDR2 FQGTGA.

The sample holds many counts of this clonotype. The chain has TRBV7-2 and TRBJ2-1; 10 bases are a match to TRBD2. V dropped 5 bases and J dropped 9; count of bases not matched to a gene: 7. This CDR3 has 14 amino acids. CDR1 and CDR2 from the germline V gene are SGHTA and FQGNSA. CDR3 bases: TGTGCCAGCAGCACGGGACTAGCGTTTGGTGAGCAGTTCTTC. This encodes CASSTGLAFGEQFF. Together with reference TRBV7-2 and TRBJ2-1, the CDR3 gives the full variable domain: GAGVSQSPSNKVTEKGKDVELRCDPISGHTALYWYRQSLGQGLEFLIYFQGNSAPDKSGLPSDRFSAERTGGSVSTLTIQRTQQEDSAVYLCASSTGLAFGEQFFGPGTRLTVL.

Comment on this clonotype: One junction end disagrees with the germline gene, perhaps due to a read error. The chain's CDR3 is CASSVVVMNTGAFF. CDR3 bases: TGTGCCAGCAGCGTAGTCGTGATGAACACTGGAGCTTTCTTT. J is TRBJ1-1 and V is TRBV9; D is uncertain. Germline CDR1 is SGDLS and CDR2 is YYNGEE. This CDR3 has 14 residues.

The V and J genes are TRBV20-1 and TRBJ2-1, with TRBD2 matching over 10 bases. The CDR3 runs to 16 residues. Trimming at V came to 5 bases and at J to 5 bases, leaving 12 bases not matched to a gene. From germline, CDR1 is DFQATT and CDR2 SNEGSKA (reference sequence). CDR3 coding DNA: TGCAGTGCTTCAGTGGCTAGCGGGAGTAGGAACAATGAGCAGTTCTTC. Amino acid sequence: CSASVASGSRNNEQFF.

The chain is built from TRBV12-3 or TRBV12-4 and TRBJ1-1; D is possibly TRBD1 (6 bases). This CDR3 comprises 17 residues. The V end lost 6 bases, the J end lost 2 bases, and 22 bases lay between the germline ends. CDR3 DNA sequence: TGTGCCAGCAGCCTATCCTTTGGGGGCGAGGGAAACACTGAAGCTTTCTTT. Translating it yields CASSLSFGGEGNTEAFF.